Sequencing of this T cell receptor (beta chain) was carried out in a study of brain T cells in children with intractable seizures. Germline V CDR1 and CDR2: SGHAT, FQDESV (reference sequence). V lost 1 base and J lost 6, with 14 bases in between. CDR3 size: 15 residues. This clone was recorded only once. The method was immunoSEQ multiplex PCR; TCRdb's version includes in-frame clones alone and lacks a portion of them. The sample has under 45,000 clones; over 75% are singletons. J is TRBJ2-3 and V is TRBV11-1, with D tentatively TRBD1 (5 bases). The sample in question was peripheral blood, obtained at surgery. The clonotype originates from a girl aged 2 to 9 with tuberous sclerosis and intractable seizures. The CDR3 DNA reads TGTGCCAGCAGCTTAGGGCAGGGTAGGGATGATACGCAGTATTTT. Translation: CASSLGQGRDDTQYF.